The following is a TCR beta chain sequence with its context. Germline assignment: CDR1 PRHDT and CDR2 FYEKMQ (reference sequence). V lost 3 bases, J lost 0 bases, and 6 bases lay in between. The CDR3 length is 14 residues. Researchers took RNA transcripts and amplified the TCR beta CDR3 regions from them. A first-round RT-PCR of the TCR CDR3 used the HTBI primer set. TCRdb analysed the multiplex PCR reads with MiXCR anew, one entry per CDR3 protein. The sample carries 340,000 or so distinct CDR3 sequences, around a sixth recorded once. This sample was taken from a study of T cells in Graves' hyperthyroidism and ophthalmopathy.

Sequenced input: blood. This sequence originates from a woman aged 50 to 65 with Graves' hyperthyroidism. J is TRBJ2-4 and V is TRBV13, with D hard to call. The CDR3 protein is CASSFLIAKNIQYF. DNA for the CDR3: TGTGCCAGCAGCTTCCTTATAGCCAAAAACATTCAGTACTTC. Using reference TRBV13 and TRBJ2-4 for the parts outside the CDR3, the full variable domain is AAGVIQSPRHLIKEKRETATLKCYPIPRHDTVYWYQQGPGQDPQFLISFYEKMQSDKGSIPDRFSAQQFSDYHSELNMSSLELGDSALYFCASSFLIAKNIQYFGAGTRLSVL.